This TCR beta chain was found in a study of brain T cells in children with intractable seizures. J gave up 1 base and V 6 bases, and 12 bases lay outside the gene matches. From germline, CDR1 is SQVTM and CDR2 ANQGSEA. The CDR3 runs 16 residues. This clone was seen only a few times. Time point denoted: blood from clinic visit 5 months post-surgery; TSC patient then seizure free. The assay was immunoSEQ multiplex PCR, and TCRdb's table has in-frame clones only and misses some. Of approximately 330,000 clones in the sample, approximately 93% were seen once. The chain links TRBV29-1 to TRBJ1-1, with 9 bases that match TRBD1. The input for sequencing was peripheral blood, taken 4 to 6 months after surgery. This TCR was sampled from a boy younger than two with tuberous sclerosis and intractable seizures. The CDR3 protein is CSVDEWDRVANTEAFF. CDR3 DNA: TGCAGCGTCGATGAATGGGACAGGGTTGCGAACACTGAAGCTTTCTTT.